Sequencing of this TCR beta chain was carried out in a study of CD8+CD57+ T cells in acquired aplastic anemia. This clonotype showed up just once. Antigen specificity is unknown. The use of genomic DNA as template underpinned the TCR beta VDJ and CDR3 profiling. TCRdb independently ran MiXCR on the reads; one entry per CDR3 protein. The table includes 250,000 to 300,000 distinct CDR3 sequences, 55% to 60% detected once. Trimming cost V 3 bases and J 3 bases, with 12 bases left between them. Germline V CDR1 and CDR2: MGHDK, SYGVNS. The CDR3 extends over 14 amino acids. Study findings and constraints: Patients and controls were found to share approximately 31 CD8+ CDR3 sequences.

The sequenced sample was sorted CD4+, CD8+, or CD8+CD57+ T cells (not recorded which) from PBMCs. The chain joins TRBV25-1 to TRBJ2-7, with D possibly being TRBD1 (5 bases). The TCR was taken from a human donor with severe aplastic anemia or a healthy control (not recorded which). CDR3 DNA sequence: TGTGCCAGCAGTGACCGCTCTGACAGCTACGAGCAGTACTTC. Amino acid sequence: CASSDRSDSYEQYF.